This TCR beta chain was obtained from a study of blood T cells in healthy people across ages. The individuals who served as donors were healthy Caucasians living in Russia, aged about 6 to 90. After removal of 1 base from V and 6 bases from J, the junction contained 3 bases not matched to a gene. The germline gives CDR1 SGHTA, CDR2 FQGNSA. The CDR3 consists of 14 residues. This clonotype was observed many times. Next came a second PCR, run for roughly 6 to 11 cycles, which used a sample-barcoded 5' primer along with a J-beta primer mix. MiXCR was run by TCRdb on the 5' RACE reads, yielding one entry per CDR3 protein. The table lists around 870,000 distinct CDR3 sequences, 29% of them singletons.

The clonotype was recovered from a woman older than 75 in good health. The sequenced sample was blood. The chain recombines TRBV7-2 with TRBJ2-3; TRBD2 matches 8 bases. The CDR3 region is CASSLGASGDTQYF. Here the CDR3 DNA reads TGTGCCAGCAGCTTAGGGGCTAGCGGGGATACGCAGTATTTT.